The next 30 T cell receptor beta chains were all read from a single sample in a study of blood T cell repertoires in COVID-19. TCRdb keeps only in-frame clones here, not all; method: immunoSEQ multiplex PCR. The sample has around 140,000 clones, over 70% seen once. The sequencing sample was made of peripheral blood. These receptors were collected from a man in his 70s who had recovered from COVID-19.

This clone was counted a few times. At the DNA level, this CDR3 is encoded by other sequences in the same sample as well. The rearrangement joins TRBV6-1 to TRBJ2-7, with D possibly matching TRBD1 (6 bases). The CDR3 runs 13 residues. Germline loops: CDR1 MNHNS, CDR2 SASEGT. Trimming stripped 0 bases from V and 3 bases from J, with 6 bases between. The CDR3 protein is CASSEARGYEQYF. The CDR3, as DNA: TGTGCCAGCAGTGAAGCCAGGGGCTACGAGCAGTACTTC.

The chain recombines TRBV6-5 with TRBJ1-1, with D possibly matching TRBD1 (6 bases). In germline, CDR1 is MNHEY, CDR2 SVGAGI. CDR3 length: 15 residues. Trimming shortened V by 5 bases and J by 4 bases, and 17 bases separated the two germline ends. Here the CDR3 DNA reads TGTGCCAGCAGTAGGGGGACGGCTGAGGGCACTGAAGCTTTCTTT. Translating it yields CASSRGTAEGTEAFF.

The sample holds one count of this clone. V gene TRBV4-3 combines with J gene TRBJ2-1; D may be TRBD2 (6 bases). CDR3 length: 12 amino acids. CDR1 is LGHNA, CDR2 YSLEER, per germline. V was cut by 5 bases and J by 10 bases, with 12 bases left in between. CDR3 sequence (DNA): TGCGCCAGCAGCTCCGGGGGTGGAGAGCAGTTCTTC. Translating gives CASSSGGGEQFF.

This clone occurred once. This chain connects TRBV2 to TRBJ2-2; 7 nucleotides agree with TRBD2. CDR1 SNHLY and CDR2 FYNNEI come from the germline V gene. The length of the CDR3 is 16 residues. Losses at the gene ends were 3 bases for V and 3 bases for J; bases not matched to a gene: 7. CDR3 nucleotides: TGTGCCAGCAGTGATTCTAGCGGCACTTACACCGGGGAGCTGTTTTTT. It encodes CASSDSSGTYTGELFF.

As to this clone: One end of the junction does not line up with germline, which may come from a read error. The CDR3 DNA is TGTGCCAGCAGCATAGCGGGAGCGACCACAGATACGCAGTATTTT. It codes for CASSIAGATTDTQYF. The rearrangement joins TRBV7-9 to TRBJ2-3, with 9 bases aligning to TRBD2. Germline CDR1 is SEHNR and CDR2 is FQNEAQ (reference sequence). The CDR3 is made up of 15 amino acids.

This chain joins TRBV7-2 and TRBJ2-7; D gene ambiguous. From germline, CDR1 is SGHTA and CDR2 FQGNSA. V was pared by 3 bases and J by 6 bases, with 9 bases between. CDR3 length equals 12 residues. The CDR3 DNA sequence: TGTGCCAGCAGCTTTGGCCCCCTCGAGCAGTACTTC. Translated, it gives CASSFGPLEQYF.

This chain uses TRBV29-1 with TRBJ1-1; 8 positions agree with TRBD1. J gave up 3 bases and V 4 bases, and 4 bases lay outside the gene matches. The CDR3 loop spans 13 amino acids. The V gene's germline CDR1 is SQVTM and CDR2 ANQGSEA. The CDR3 loop is CSVARGRDTEAFF. The CDR3 DNA sequence: TGCAGCGTTGCCAGGGGGCGAGACACTGAAGCTTTCTTT.

V usage is TRBV6-2 or TRBV6-3 and J usage is TRBJ1-2, with TRBD1 matching 7 bases. The CDR3 is 14 residues long. Germline lookup yields CDR1 MNHEY and CDR2 SVGEGT. The junction had 6 bases not matched to a gene; V was cut back by 3 bases and J by 5 bases. CDR3 residues: CASSYSGQDYGYTF. The CDR3 DNA is TGTGCCAGCAGTTATTCCGGACAGGATTATGGCTACACCTTC.

As concerns this clone: The identical CDR3 is also encoded by other nucleotide sequences in the sample. The chain couples TRBV5-1 to TRBJ1-3; D remains ambiguous. The CDR3 loop spans 14 amino acids. Trimming removed 2 bases at V and 4 bases at J, with 10 bases between. CDR1 and CDR2 from the germline V gene are SGHRS and YFSETQ. In DNA, the CDR3 is TGCGCCAGCAGCTTAGCGGGGTACGGAAACACCATATATTTT. Protein sequence: CASSLAGYGNTIYF.

The CDR3 DNA reads as TGCGCCAGCAGCTTGAGCCTAGCGGGACACGAGACCCAGTACTTC. Protein sequence: CASSLSLAGHETQYF. This chain uses TRBV5-1 with TRBJ2-5, with TRBD2 identical over 9 bases. Looked up from germline, CDR1 is SGHRS and CDR2 is YFSETQ. The CDR3 has 15 residues. V lost 1 base, J lost 5 bases, and 6 bases stayed unmatched.

This clone has ten or more counts. Other nucleotide sequences in the sample specify the same CDR3. The chain carries TRBV2 and TRBJ1-5, with a possible D match to TRBD1 (5 bases). This CDR3 has 14 residues. Deletions cut 4 bases from V and 4 bases from J, with 11 bases between. Per the germline V gene, CDR1 is SNHLY and CDR2 is FYNNEI. CDR3 region: CASSGGGGNQPQHF. CDR3 DNA: TGTGCCAGCAGTGGGGGCGGGGGTAATCAGCCCCAGCATTTT.

The chain links TRBV11-1 to TRBJ2-7; TRBD1 matches at 10 bases. The CDR3 is 15 amino acids. With V trimmed by 5 bases and J by 7 bases, 11 bases remained unmatched. Looked up from germline, CDR1 is SGHAT and CDR2 is FQDESV (reference sequence). The CDR3 nucleotides read TGTGCCAGCAGCGTATCCCAGACAGGGGGCTGGGAGCAGTACTTC. This gives the protein CASSVSQTGGWEQYF.

This rearrangement joins TRBV5-5 to TRBJ2-3, with D unclear. The CDR3 contains 12 residues. Germline values: CDR1 SGHKS, CDR2 YYEKEE (reference sequence). Deletions cut 4 bases from V and 4 bases from J, with 7 bases between. CDR3 nucleotide sequence: TGTGCCAGCAGCCACCTAGCAGATACGCAGTATTTT. As protein: CASSHLADTQYF.

J is TRBJ2-5 and V is TRBV5-8; 12 positions agree with TRBD1. CDR3 length equals 14 residues. The germline V gene has CDR1 SGHTS and CDR2 YDEGEE. J lost 5 bases, V lost 4 bases, and 3 bases had no gene match. The CDR3 loop reads CASSRDRGRETQYF. DNA for the CDR3: TGTGCCAGCAGCAGGGACAGGGGGCGCGAGACCCAGTACTTC.

The CDR3 nucleotides are TGTGCCAGCAGTCCCAGGGGGTTAGACAATGAGCAGTTCTTC. As protein: CASSPRGLDNEQFF. V and J are TRBV6-5 and TRBJ2-1; TRBD1 agrees at 7 bases. The CDR3 runs 14 residues. From germline, CDR1 is MNHEY and CDR2 SVGAGI. After removal of 5 bases from V and 5 bases from J, the junction contained 6 bases not matched to a gene.

V and J are TRBV27 and TRBJ2-3; maybe TRBD1 (5 bases). This CDR3 is 16 amino acids long. CDR1 and CDR2 (germline): MNHEY, SMNVEV (reference sequence). V lost 6 bases and J 2 bases, leaving 18 bases between the germline ends. The DNA of the CDR3 is TGTGCCAGCAGGATACAGGACGGAGATTTCACAGATACGCAGTATTTT. Translated, it gives CASRIQDGDFTDTQYF.

The rearrangement links TRBV7-3 to TRBJ2-2; perhaps TRBD2 as D (6 bases). The length of the CDR3 is 15 residues. With 5 bases removed from V and 7 bases from J, the gap between germline ends came to 17 bases. CDR1 is SGHTA, CDR2 FQGTGA, per germline. The CDR3 sequence is CASSLGSGGSGELFF. CDR3 bases: TGTGCCAGCAGCCTAGGGTCCGGGGGTAGCGGGGAGCTGTTTTTT.

The V call is TRBV4-3, the J call TRBJ2-3, with 12 bases matching TRBD2. Germline trimming cut 0 bases from V and 3 bases from J; bases unmatched to any gene: 7. Germline V lookup: CDR1 LGHNA, CDR2 YSLEER. This CDR3 region has 18 residues. The CDR3 DNA reads as TGCGCCAGCAGCCAAGAGACGCTAGCGGGAGGGCCGACAGATACGCAGTATTTT. Encoded protein: CASSQETLAGGPTDTQYF.

The chain combines TRBV5-1 with TRBJ2-2; 10 bases are a match to TRBD1. The ends lost 1 base at V and 4 bases at J; junction bases unmatched: 4. Per the germline V gene, CDR1 is SGHRS and CDR2 is YFSETQ. The CDR3 sequence is 16 residues long. CDR3 sequence reads: CASSLPGTGVTGELFF. Here the CDR3 DNA reads TGCGCCAGCAGCTTGCCCGGGACAGGGGTCACCGGGGAGCTGTTTTTT.

J is TRBJ1-1 and V is TRBV9; perhaps TRBD1 as D (6 bases). V was pared by 4 bases and J by 4 bases, with 14 bases between. CDR1 SGDLS and CDR2 YYNGEE come from the germline V gene. This CDR3 spans 14 amino acids. The CDR3 nucleotides read TGTGCCAGCAGCTCCCTAGGACAGTCCACTGAAGCTTTCTTT. This translates into CASSSLGQSTEAFF.

V and J are TRBV3-1 (or the pseudogene TRBV3-2) and TRBJ2-1; 10 bases map to TRBD2. The CDR3 is made up of 18 amino acids. Germline CDR1 reads LGHDT; CDR2 reads YNNKEL (reference sequence). The J segment lost 0 bases and the V segment lost 0 bases, leaving 5 bases of the junction unmatched. The CDR3 coding sequence is TGTGCCAGCAGCCAAGATGAGGCTAGCGGGAGCTCCTACAATGAGCAGTTCTTC. Translation: CASSQDEASGSSYNEQFF.

V is TRBV25-1 and J is TRBJ2-7; D perhaps matches TRBD2 (6 bases). The V end was cut by 0 bases, the J end by 6 bases, with 12 bases between. Germline CDR1 and CDR2: MGHDK and SYGVNS. The CDR3 sequence is 14 residues long. As DNA, the CDR3 is TGTGCCAGCAGTGAATACGGGGGTTTCCTCGAGCAGTACTTC. Its protein is CASSEYGGFLEQYF.

This chain connects TRBV3-1 (or the pseudogene TRBV3-2) to TRBJ2-5, with 9 positions matching TRBD1. V was pared by 3 bases and J by 4 bases, with 6 bases of the junction left unmatched. The V gene's germline CDR1 is LGHDT and CDR2 YNNKEL (reference sequence). This CDR3 is built from 15 residues. The chain's CDR3 is CASSQPTGGGETQYF. The CDR3 coding sequence is TGTGCCAGCAGCCAGCCTACAGGGGGCGGAGAGACCCAGTACTTC.

V and J are TRBV20-1 and TRBJ2-7, with TRBD2 identical over 10 bases. CDR3 size: 12 residues. With 3 bases clipped from V and 5 bases from J, the junction kept 1 base outside the gene matches. Germline-derived CDR1 and CDR2 are DFQATT and SNEGSKA (reference sequence). The CDR3 DNA reads TGCAGTGCTAGTAGCGGGAGGAACGAGCAGTACTTC. Its protein product is CSASSGRNEQYF.

The chain carries TRBV4-2 and TRBJ2-5; 10 bases are shared with TRBD1. Trimming cost V 3 bases and J 2 bases; bases outside gene matches: 3. The CDR3 consists of 15 residues. Germline V CDR1 and CDR2: LGHNA, YNFKEQ. CDR3 sequence reads: CASSQLDRGQETQYF. The CDR3 region has the DNA TGTGCCAGCAGCCAGTTGGACAGGGGGCAAGAGACCCAGTACTTC.

This chain connects TRBV19 to TRBJ2-1, with TRBD2 matching over 10 bases. The CDR3 has 13 residues. Germline-derived CDR1 and CDR2 are LNHDA and SQIVND (reference sequence). The junction had 4 bases not matched to a gene; V was cut back by 7 bases and J by 7 bases. DNA for the CDR3: TGTGCCAGTACTAGCGGGAGTTGGAATGAGCAGTTCTTC. Its translation is CASTSGSWNEQFF. Complete variable domain (other parts from reference TRBV19 and TRBJ2-1): DGGITQSPKYLFRKEGQNVTLSCEQNLNHDAMYWYRQDPGQGLRLIYYSQIVNDFQKGDIAEGYSVSREKKESFPLTVTSAQKNPTAFYLCASTSGSWNEQFFGPGTRLTVL.

The chain has TRBV30 and TRBJ2-3; 14 nucleotides align to TRBD2. The CDR3 consists of 15 residues. Trimming at V came to 2 bases and at J to 6 bases, leaving 4 bases not matched to a gene. CDR1 and CDR2 (germline): GTSNPN, SVGIG (reference sequence). DNA of the CDR3: TGTGCCTGGAGTCTAGGGACTAGCGGGAGTGATACGCAGTATTTT. Its protein is CAWSLGTSGSDTQYF.

The chain carries TRBV30 and TRBJ2-4; 7 bases line up with TRBD2. CDR3 length: 14 residues. With 0 bases clipped from V and 7 bases from J, the junction kept 6 bases outside the gene matches. Germline values: CDR1 GTSNPN, CDR2 SVGIG (reference sequence). The CDR3 region is CAWSVVGGSNIQYF. CDR3 nucleotides: TGTGCCTGGAGTGTCGTGGGAGGGAGTAACATTCAGTACTTC. Drawing the rest from reference TRBV30 and TRBJ2-4, the complete variable domain is SQTIHQWPATLVQPVGSPLSLECTVEGTSNPNLYWYRQAAGRGLQLLFYSVGIGQISSEVPQNLSASRPQDRQFILSSKKLLLSDSGFYLCAWSVVGGSNIQYFGAGTRLSVL.

The CDR3 DNA reads as TGTTCGACGGGGGAAGGGGGCAATCAGCCCCAGCATTTT. Translation gives CSTGEGGNQPQHF. J is TRBJ1-5 and V is TRBV6-5; tentative D call: TRBD1 (5 bases). The CDR3 spans 13 residues. Germline CDR1 MNHEY, CDR2 SVGAGI.

This chain connects TRBV7-9 to TRBJ2-3; D possibly corresponds to TRBD2 (7 bases). The CDR3 extends over 14 amino acids. Trimming pared 4 bases from V and 4 bases from J, leaving 12 bases between. The germline CDR1 and CDR2 sequences are SEHNR and FQNEAQ (reference sequence). The CDR3 spells CASSSGAGADTQYF. The CDR3 nucleotides read TGTGCCAGCAGCTCAGGGGCGGGAGCAGATACGCAGTATTTT.